The clone carrying this T cell receptor delta chain appeared a few times. Its ends do not fully match the called genes, so a read error is possible. Germline CDR1 and CDR2: GEAIGNYY and EKD. The CDR3 is 19 amino acids. This sample was included in a study of gamma-delta chains in newborns, infants, children. TCRdb reprocessed the reads using CATT. Counted here are some 3,500 delta-chain clones, approximately 1.3% occurring once; the ten biggest clones make up about a fifth. Source material: blood. This sequence joins TRDV2 and TRDJ2; 8 nucleotides line up with TRDD3. This TCR derives from a child who was a newborn, infant or young child, either healthy, febrile or measles-vaccinated (not recorded which). The CDR3 bases are TGTGCCTGTGAAAGACTGGGGGCTAAGGACCCAGCTTTGACAGCACACCTCTTCTTT. Amino acids: CACERLGAKDPALTAHLFF.